These 2 T cell receptor beta chains came from one sample sequenced in a study of T cell repertoires in cytomegalovirus infection. TCRdb ran MiXCR on the reads and lists one entry per CDR3 protein. The sample comprises almost 550,000 distinct CDR3 sequences, about 15% of which are singletons, and roughly a quarter rests with the top ten. Source material: CD8+ T cells from PBMCs. Receptors originate from a human donor in good health (CMV status not recorded). Some clones in this sample may be carry-over from other donors' samples.

This clonotype was seen at least ten times. The rearrangement uses TRBV12-3 or TRBV12-4 and TRBJ1-5; D ambiguous. Trimming cost V 3 bases and J 5 bases, with 11 bases left between them. The CDR3 consists of 14 residues. This CDR3 reads CASSFPGMDQPQHF. The CDR3, as DNA: TGTGCCAGCAGTTTTCCCGGGATGGATCAGCCCCAGCATTTT.

This clonotype was detected many times. V is TRBV14 and J is TRBJ2-3, with TRBD2 matching 9 bases. The CDR3 runs to 15 residues. The V gene's germline CDR1 is SGHDN and CDR2 FVKESK. V lost 0 bases, J lost 11 bases, and 9 bases stayed unmatched. This CDR3 is CASSQEIAGEKKQYF. Written as DNA, the CDR3 is TGTGCCAGCAGCCAAGAAATAGCGGGAGAGAAAAAGCAGTATTTT.